This TCR beta chain was sequenced during a study of blood T cell repertoires in COVID-19. About the research overall: Donors in the United States, Italy and Spain gave samples during acute or convalescent COVID-19. T cells, B-cell-depleted T cells, or PBMCs supplied cDNA or gDNA.

The authors' processing: Amplification of reference gene primers was used by the study to estimate nucleated cell counts. Assay: immunoSEQ multiplex PCR; the TCRdb copy retains only in-frame clones and omits some. V and J calls and clone size are as listed in that table; D and trimming were resolved from the DNA. The sample lists around 140,000 clones, 87% seen once, with under 2.5% in the top ten. V was pared by 7 bases and J by 3 bases, with 7 bases of the junction left unmatched. This CDR3 has 15 amino acids. Germline loops: CDR1 SNHLY, CDR2 FYNNEI. The specimen was peripheral blood. The rearrangement uses TRBV2 and TRBJ2-3, with 10 bases that match TRBD2. The sequence was obtained from a man aged 45-65 years with active COVID-19. CDR3 amino acids: CASNSASGGTDTQYF. The CDR3 bases are TGTGCCAGCAATTCAGCTAGCGGGGGAACAGATACGCAGTATTTT.